Listed below are T cell receptor beta chains from one sample, sequenced in a study of T cell changes during pregnancy in multiple sclerosis. The repertoire was sequenced with immunoSEQ multiplex PCR; TCRdb's copy has only in-frame clones and lacks some. The table includes about 120,000 clones, 85% to 95% detected once. Sample: peripheral blood, taken before pregnancy. The receptor set was obtained from a female donor with multiple sclerosis, enrolled in a pregnancy study. Both conserved end residues are trimmed from each CDR3. Each record gives: CDR3 protein, V gene, J gene.

CDR3aa: ASSFNRVGKPEAF
v_gene: TRBV11-2
j_gene: TRBJ1-1

CDR3aa: ASSIGSGSNYRTDTQY
v_gene: TRBV19
j_gene: TRBJ2-3

CDR3aa: ASSESGQGLVDIQY
v_gene: TRBV10-2
j_gene: TRBJ2-4

CDR3aa: AWDRGNEQY
v_gene: TRBV30
j_gene: TRBJ2-7

CDR3aa: ASKGGERIYNEQF
v_gene: TRBV2
j_gene: TRBJ2-1

CDR3aa: ATSPGGIGNSPLH
v_gene: TRBV15
j_gene: TRBJ1-6

CDR3aa: ASSLGAEETQY
v_gene: TRBV5-4
j_gene: TRBJ2-5

CDR3aa: ATSSGGLNEQF
v_gene: TRBV15
j_gene: TRBJ2-1

CDR3aa: AFDRGGNEKLF
v_gene: TRBV30
j_gene: TRBJ1-4

CDR3aa: ASSSTLDTSGNTIY
v_gene: TRBV19
j_gene: TRBJ1-3

CDR3aa: ASTPGGYEQY
v_gene: TRBV28
j_gene: TRBJ2-7

CDR3aa: ASSQDPLAGGLLNTGELF
v_gene: TRBV4-1
j_gene: TRBJ2-2

CDR3aa: ASRSQGRTNEKLF
v_gene: TRBV7-9
j_gene: TRBJ1-4

CDR3aa: ASRTGNQPQH
v_gene: TRBV6-5
j_gene: TRBJ1-5

CDR3aa: ASTNGGNSYNEQF
v_gene: TRBV5-6
j_gene: TRBJ2-1

CDR3aa: ASSFSRDAEAF
v_gene: TRBV7-2
j_gene: TRBJ1-1

CDR3aa: ASPGTGDTEAF
v_gene: TRBV18
j_gene: TRBJ1-1

CDR3aa: ASSYRDRFYEQY
v_gene: TRBV5-1
j_gene: TRBJ2-7

CDR3aa: ASSLAGTGGGYT
v_gene: TRBV5-1
j_gene: TRBJ1-2

CDR3aa: AWRPGGPGELF
v_gene: TRBV30
j_gene: TRBJ2-2

CDR3aa: ASSPTQGNYGYT
v_gene: TRBV18
j_gene: TRBJ1-2

CDR3aa: ASSWTSGYNNEQF
v_gene: TRBV7-3
j_gene: TRBJ2-1

CDR3aa: ASSPRLAGGLSSYNEQF
v_gene: TRBV7-2
j_gene: TRBJ2-1

CDR3aa: ASSQELRGGDEQF
v_gene: TRBV4-1
j_gene: TRBJ2-1

CDR3aa: ASSMVLGGEKLF
v_gene: TRBV5-1
j_gene: TRBJ1-4

CDR3aa: ASSLAPNYYNEQF
v_gene: TRBV5-4
j_gene: TRBJ2-1